The rows below give T cell receptor beta chains drawn from one sample of a study of cytomegalovirus exposure and HLA in healthy donors. Produced via immunoSEQ multiplex PCR; TCRdb's table is partial and in-frame only. The repertoire consists of some 150,000 clones, with around 80% occurring once and the leading ten covering 1.4%. The material sequenced was PBMCs. These receptors all stem from a male donor in good health and CMV-seronegative. Both conserved end residues are part of each CDR3. D genes are given only for firm matches. A clone size is listed for some rows: how often the clone was seen (once, few, many), or a class if it is expanded.

>TRBJ2-1|TRBD2|TRBV18|.
CASSPAGRVNEQFF
TGTGCCAGCTCACCTGCGGGGAGGGTCAATGAGCAGTTCTTC
>TRBJ1-2|.|TRBV5-6|.
CASRPGQFNYGYTF
TGTGCCAGCAGACCAGGACAGTTTAACTATGGCTACACCTTC
>TRBJ1-1|.|TRBV7-3|.
CASQVPGVTEAFF
TGTGCCAGCCAGGTCCCGGGGGTCACTGAAGCTTTCTTT
>TRBJ2-5|TRBD1|TRBV5-4|.
CASSTPGQGHGETQYF
TGTGCCAGCAGCACGCCGGGACAGGGGCACGGAGAGACCCAGTACTTC
>TRBJ2-6|TRBD2|TRBV20-1|.
CSASGGVLTF
TGCAGTGCGAGCGGGGGCGTCCTGACTTTC
>TRBJ1-2|.|TRBV28|.
CASSFVGLRGFYGYTF
TGTGCCAGCAGTTTTGTGGGACTTCGGGGGTTCTATGGCTACACCTTC
>TRBJ1-5|.|TRBV28|.
CASSFLPYNQPQHF
TGTGCCAGCAGTTTCTTGCCCTATAATCAGCCCCAGCATTTT
>TRBJ2-1|TRBD2|TRBV28|few
CASSTYPRGTSGPTYNEQFF
TGTGCCAGCAGTACCTACCCTAGGGGGACTAGCGGGCCGACCTACAATGAGCAGTTCTTC
>TRBJ2-2|TRBD1|TRBV28|.
CASSYTGQGAGELFF
TGTGCCAGCAGTTATACGGGACAGGGGGCCGGGGAGCTGTTTTTT
>TRBJ1-3|TRBD1|TRBV5-1|.
CASSLAGTVDTIYF
TGCGCCAGCAGCTTGGCGGGGACAGTGGACACCATATATTTT
>TRBJ2-5|.|TRBV3-2|.
CASTLSQYF
TGTGCCAGCACTCTATCCCAGTACTTC
>TRBJ2-6|.|TRBV7-6|.
CASSQSPGDGANVLTF
TGTGCCAGCAGCCAAAGTCCAGGGGACGGGGCCAACGTCCTGACTTTC
>TRBJ1-1|TRBD1|TRBV2|once
CASTLAGPGQGEAFF
TGTGCCAGCACCCTAGCAGGTCCGGGACAGGGTGAAGCTTTCTTT
>TRBJ2-3|.|TRBV18|.
CASSPGTGQSDTQYF
TGTGCCAGCTCACCGGGAACAGGGCAATCAGATACGCAGTATTTT
>TRBJ2-3|TRBD2|TRBV7-3|once
CASSFSGGTDTQYF
TGTGCCAGCAGCTTTAGCGGGGGTACTGATACGCAGTATTTT
>TRBJ2-3|.|TRBV28|.
CASSLRGYTDTQYF
TGTGCCAGCAGTTTGCGGGGATACACAGATACGCAGTATTTT
>TRBJ2-2|.|TRBV6-5|few
CASSYFASGDTGELFF
TGTGCCAGCAGTTACTTCGCGTCGGGGGACACCGGGGAGCTGTTTTTT
>TRBJ2-2|.|TRBV6-4|.
CASGGQPNTGELFF
TGTGCCAGCGGGGGACAACCCAACACCGGGGAGCTGTTTTTT